This T cell receptor (beta chain) was sequenced during a study of blood T cell repertoires in COVID-19. Study-level information: Sites across the United States, Italy and Spain contributed samples from acute and convalescent COVID-19. PBMCs, B-cell-depleted T cells, or T cells provided the cDNA or gDNA that made up the material.

In the authors' methods: Reference gene primers were amplified, and this amplification served to estimate nucleated cell counts. Libraries were prepared by immunoSEQ multiplex PCR; TCRdb keeps only in-frame clonotypes and omits some of them. For V, J and clone size, that table is used; D and trimming come from the DNA. The sample has around 24,000 clones; almost 90% are singletons. The TCR originated in a human donor in a cohort sampled during active COVID-19. Material: peripheral blood.

This CDR3 is CASRLRGADTIYF. Here the CDR3 DNA reads TGTGCCAGCAGGCTACGGGGGGCGGACACCATATATTTT. The V gene is TRBV6-5, the J gene TRBJ1-3; D possibly corresponds to TRBD1 (6 bases). Trimming pared 6 bases from V and 8 bases from J, leaving 14 bases between. Germline CDR1 and CDR2: MNHEY and SVGAGI. CDR3 length equals 13 residues.